A single sample gave rise to the 3 T cell receptor beta chains below, sequenced in a study of beta chain features in type 1 diabetes (dated by TCRdb to 2016 to 2019). The method was the immunoSEQ multiplex PCR assay. The entire amount of isolated RNA was reverse transcribed using the High Capacity cDNA Reverse Transcription Kit, so the sequenced TCRB transcripts were expressed ones. In TCRdb, the immuneACCESS table is reduced to in-frame sequences with V and J assigned. These tables do not hold every clone; where another copy was compared, an unresolved V gene accounts for under half, and the others remain unexplained. The sample has 350,000 to 450,000 clones on record, approximately 13% of them singletons. Jointly, the top ten make up roughly 0.033% of the sample. Sequenced: naive CD4+ T cells from blood. The cell subset or site label for this specimen denotes: true naive CD4+ T cells. All receptors derive from a man aged 25 to 45 in good health.

This clone has just a few counts. The rearrangement uses TRBV25-1 and TRBJ1-2; 7 bases align to TRBD1. The germline gives CDR1 MGHDK, CDR2 SYGVNS. There are 14 residues in the CDR3. V lost 2 bases to trimming and J lost 2 bases; unmatched junction nucleotides: 2. The DNA of the CDR3 is TGTGCCAGCAGTGAACCGGGACAGAACTATGGCTACACCTTC. Encoded protein: CASSEPGQNYGYTF.

J is TRBJ2-7 and V is TRBV6-7; 10 bases line up with TRBD1. TRBV6-7 is labeled an ORF, and its function is uncertain. The CDR3 consists of 15 residues. Germline trimming cut 2 bases from V and 5 bases from J; bases unmatched to any gene: 6. The CDR3 is CASSYGGQGLDEQYV. The CDR3 bases are TGTGCCAGCAGTTACGGGGGACAGGGGTTGGACGAGCAGTACGTC.

The chain uses TRBV5-1 and TRBJ2-7, with D hard to call. The ends were cut back, 0 bases at V and 2 bases at J, with 12 bases in the middle. Germline loops: CDR1 SGHRS, CDR2 YFSETQ. The CDR3 length is 15 residues. The CDR3 here is CASSLDVSTTYEQYF. The CDR3 nucleotides read TGCGCCAGCAGCTTGGATGTGTCTACTACCTACGAGCAGTACTTC.